The 15 T cell receptor beta chains given below trace back to one sample, sequenced in a study of response to subunit inactivated influenza vaccine. TCRdb used MiXCR to reprocess the RT-PCR reads, holding one entry per CDR3 protein. The data contain approximately 530,000 distinct CDR3 sequences, 10% to 15% of them singletons. The sample in question was PBMCs from blood, obtained 40 to 50 days after vaccination. Source of these receptors: a man in his forties or fifties who received an inactivated influenza vaccine.

In its sample, this clonotype was seen a few times. This chain uses TRBV5-5 with TRBJ2-5; 10 nucleotides line up with TRBD1. CDR3 length: 15 residues. Per the germline V gene, CDR1 is SGHKS and CDR2 is YYEKEE (reference sequence). V trimming: 3 bases; J trimming: 3 bases; junction bases outside the gene matches: 5. The CDR3 coding sequence is TGTGCCAGCAGCTCACTGGGACAGGGGAAAGAGACCCAGTACTTC. Translated: CASSSLGQGKETQYF.

This clonotype was picked up a small number of times. The chain recombines TRBV20-1 with TRBJ2-2; 12 bases map to TRBD2. The CDR3 contains 16 residues. Germline values: CDR1 DFQATT, CDR2 SNEGSKA (reference sequence). The ends lost 5 bases at V and 5 bases at J; junction bases unmatched: 9. The CDR3 nucleotides read TGCAGTGCTCCTCTAGCGGGAGGGCCGGAAACCGGGGAGCTGTTTTTT. Translation: CSAPLAGGPETGELFF.

This sequence joins TRBV4-2 and TRBJ2-7; 11 nucleotides align to TRBD2. Losses at the gene ends were 2 bases for V and 3 bases for J; bases not matched to a gene: 3. The CDR3 runs 15 residues. Germline assignment: CDR1 LGHNA and CDR2 YNFKEQ. The CDR3 is CASSQQLAGVYEQYF. CDR3 coding DNA: TGTGCCAGCAGCCAACAACTAGCGGGAGTCTACGAGCAGTACTTC.

This clonotype was seen a handful of times. The rearrangement uses TRBV5-1 and TRBJ2-4; possible D gene TRBD2, 7 bases. From germline, CDR1 is SGHRS and CDR2 YFSETQ. This CDR3 has 15 residues. Trimming took off 6 bases at V and 1 base at J, with 14 bases between the two ends. The CDR3 sequence is CASTTGGPAKNIQYF. The CDR3 DNA reads as TGCGCCAGCACCACCGGGGGGCCGGCCAAAAACATTCAGTACTTC.

CDR3 sequence: CASSLGSGGLRETQYF. The CDR3 nucleotides are TGTGCCAGCAGCTTGGGTAGCGGGGGCCTGCGAGAGACCCAGTACTTC. The rearrangement links TRBV5-4 to TRBJ2-5; 9 bases match TRBD2. CDR1 SGHNT and CDR2 YYREEE come from the germline V gene (reference sequence). V shed 0 bases, J shed 4 bases, and the junction held 7 bases outside the gene matches. This CDR3 is 16 amino acids long.

V is TRBV3-1 and J is TRBJ2-5; a possible D gene is TRBD2 (5 bases). Germline V gene sequence: CDR1 LGHDT, CDR2 YNNKEL (reference sequence). V dropped 1 base and J dropped 2 bases, with 8 bases sitting between them. The CDR3 length is 14 residues. The CDR3, as DNA: TGTGCCAGCAGCCAAGTCGGGGAGCAAGAGACCCAGTACTTC. Protein sequence: CASSQVGEQETQYF.

The CDR3 protein is CASSELAGRNQPQHF. CDR3 sequence (DNA): TGTGCCAGCAGTGAATTAGCAGGTCGCAATCAGCCCCAGCATTTT. The rearrangement uses TRBV2 and TRBJ1-5; D is unresolved. The CDR3 has 15 amino acids. Germline CDR1 is SNHLY and CDR2 is FYNNEI. Trimming left V 2 bases short and J 2 bases short, with 10 bases between. The full variable domain, completed using reference TRBV2 and TRBJ1-5, is EPEVTQTPSHQVTQMGQEVILRCVPISNHLYFYWYRQILGQKVEFLVSFYNNEISEKSEIFDDQFSVERPDGSNFTLKIRSTKLEDSAMYFCASSELAGRNQPQHFGDGTRLSIL.

The sample holds many counts of this clonotype. The chain couples TRBV20-1 to TRBJ1-2; D call uncertain. The germline V and J ends were trimmed by 2 bases and 8 bases, with 9 bases remaining between them. CDR3 length: 11 amino acids. The germline V gene encodes CDR1 DFQATT and CDR2 SNEGSKA (reference sequence). CDR3 amino acids: CSARLPGGYTF. CDR3 nucleotide sequence: TGCAGTGCTAGACTACCCGGGGGCTACACCTTC.

This clonotype was observed a handful of times. The rearrangement uses TRBV6-5 and TRBJ2-7; 13 nucleotides line up with TRBD2. The CDR3 loop spans 16 amino acids. The germline gives CDR1 MNHEY, CDR2 SVGAGI. Unmatched junction bases numbered 1, after V lost 0 bases and J lost 2 bases. In DNA form, the CDR3 reads TGTGCCAGCAGTTACTCGGGACTAGCGGGGACCTACGAGCAGTACTTC. This gives the protein CASSYSGLAGTYEQYF.

V gene TRBV2 combines with J gene TRBJ1-6, with a tentative D call TRBD1 (5 bases). This CDR3 region has 13 residues. Trimming took 0 bases from V and 9 from J, leaving 6 bases between them. Per the germline V gene, CDR1 is SNHLY and CDR2 is FYNNEI. The CDR3 loop reads CASSEAGGSPLHF. DNA for the CDR3: TGTGCCAGCAGTGAAGCGGGGGGTTCACCCCTCCACTTT.

This chain joins TRBV20-1 and TRBJ2-5, with TRBD2 matching over 15 bases. The V segment lost 5 bases and the J segment 5 bases; nucleotides outside the gene matches: 12. Germline V CDR1 and CDR2: DFQATT, SNEGSKA (reference sequence). The CDR3 contains 17 residues. For the CDR3, the DNA is TGCAGTGCTGAGGGAATGGGACTAGCGGGAGGTTGGGAGACCCAGTACTTC. Its protein is CSAEGMGLAGGWETQYF.

This clonotype was seen a handful of times. This rearrangement joins TRBV11-2 to TRBJ2-7, with 9 positions matching TRBD1. Germline loops: CDR1 SGHAT, CDR2 FQNNGV. The CDR3 runs 14 residues. Trimming removed 4 bases from V and 1 base from J; junction bases left unmatched: 2. CDR3 DNA sequence: TGTGCCAGCAGCTGGACAGGGGATTCCTACGAGCAGTACTTC. This sequence encodes CASSWTGDSYEQYF.

This clonotype was found many times. The chain uses TRBV5-1 and TRBJ2-2; D is uncertain. Germline CDR1 reads SGHRS; CDR2 reads YFSETQ. V dropped 5 bases and J dropped 2 bases, with 10 bases sitting between them. CDR3 length: 14 amino acids. CDR3 loop: CASRQQTNTGELFF. CDR3 sequence (DNA): TGCGCCAGCAGACAACAGACCAACACCGGGGAGCTGTTTTTT.

This clonotype was recorded a few times. This chain joins TRBV25-1 and TRBJ2-1; perhaps TRBD1 as D (5 bases). CDR1 and CDR2 (germline): MGHDK, SYGVNS. The CDR3 has 17 amino acids. The germline V and J ends were trimmed by 2 bases and 4 bases, with 18 bases remaining between them. The CDR3 region is CASSEGRAYRQYNEQFF. CDR3 nucleotides: TGTGCCAGCAGTGAAGGCAGGGCATATAGACAGTACAATGAGCAGTTCTTC.

This clonotype showed up just once. The chain couples TRBV11-2 to TRBJ2-1, with 9 bases fitting TRBD2. CDR1 is SGHAT, CDR2 FQNNGV, per germline. J was trimmed by 0 bases and V by 2 bases; bases with no gene match: 11. This CDR3 is 19 amino acids long. Here the CDR3 reads CASSLSLAGGRSSYNEQFF. CDR3 sequence (DNA): TGTGCCAGCAGCTTAAGTCTTGCGGGAGGGCGAAGCTCCTACAATGAGCAGTTCTTC.